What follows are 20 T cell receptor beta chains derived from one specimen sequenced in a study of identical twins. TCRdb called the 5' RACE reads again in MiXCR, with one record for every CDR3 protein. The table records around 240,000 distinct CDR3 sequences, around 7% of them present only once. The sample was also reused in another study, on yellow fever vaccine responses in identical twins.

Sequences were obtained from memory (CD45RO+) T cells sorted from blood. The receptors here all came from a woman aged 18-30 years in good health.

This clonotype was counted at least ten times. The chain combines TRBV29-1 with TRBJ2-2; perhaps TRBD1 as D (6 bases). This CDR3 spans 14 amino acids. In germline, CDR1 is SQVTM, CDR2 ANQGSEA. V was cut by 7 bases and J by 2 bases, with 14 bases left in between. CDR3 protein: CSATGTTNTGELFF. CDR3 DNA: TGCAGCGCTACCGGGACAACTAACACCGGGGAGCTGTTTTTT.

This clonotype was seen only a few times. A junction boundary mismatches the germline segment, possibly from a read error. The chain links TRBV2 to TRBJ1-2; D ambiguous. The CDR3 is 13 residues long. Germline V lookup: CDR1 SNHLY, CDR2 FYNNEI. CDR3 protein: CASREDLPSRDTF. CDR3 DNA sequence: TGTGCCAGCAGGGAAGACCTACCCTCGAGGGACACCTTC.

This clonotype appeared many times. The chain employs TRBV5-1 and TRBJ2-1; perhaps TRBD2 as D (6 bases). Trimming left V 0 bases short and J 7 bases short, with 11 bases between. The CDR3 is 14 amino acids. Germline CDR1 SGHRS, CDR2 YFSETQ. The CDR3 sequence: CASSLAGAMNEQFF. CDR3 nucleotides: TGCGCCAGCAGCTTGGCGGGAGCCATGAATGAGCAGTTCTTC.

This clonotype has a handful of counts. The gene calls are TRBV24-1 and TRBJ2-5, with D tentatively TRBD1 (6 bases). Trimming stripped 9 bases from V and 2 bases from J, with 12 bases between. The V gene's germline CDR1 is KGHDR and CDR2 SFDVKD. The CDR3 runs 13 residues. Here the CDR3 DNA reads TGTGCCACCCAGCGAGGGGGACAAGAGACCCAGTACTTC. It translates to CATQRGGQETQYF.

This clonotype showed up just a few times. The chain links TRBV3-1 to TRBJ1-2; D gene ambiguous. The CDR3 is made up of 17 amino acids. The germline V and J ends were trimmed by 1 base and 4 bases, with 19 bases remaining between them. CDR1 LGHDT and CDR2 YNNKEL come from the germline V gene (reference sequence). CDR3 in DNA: TGTGCCAGCAGCCAAGTCTTGTCGAGGGCCGGGAGCTATGGCTACACCTTC. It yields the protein CASSQVLSRAGSYGYTF.

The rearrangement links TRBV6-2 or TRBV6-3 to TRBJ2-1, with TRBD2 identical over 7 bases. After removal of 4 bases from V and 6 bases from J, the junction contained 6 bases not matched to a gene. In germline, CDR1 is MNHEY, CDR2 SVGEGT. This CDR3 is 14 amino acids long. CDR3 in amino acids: CASSSPGLSNEQFF. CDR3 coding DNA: TGTGCCAGCAGTTCTCCGGGACTATCCAATGAGCAGTTCTTC.

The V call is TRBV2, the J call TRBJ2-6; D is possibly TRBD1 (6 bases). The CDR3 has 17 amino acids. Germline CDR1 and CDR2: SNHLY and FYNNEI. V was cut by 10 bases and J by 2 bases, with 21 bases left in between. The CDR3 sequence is CAICYRTVGPGANVLTF. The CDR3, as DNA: TGTGCCATCTGCTATCGGACAGTGGGCCCTGGGGCCAACGTCCTGACTTTC.

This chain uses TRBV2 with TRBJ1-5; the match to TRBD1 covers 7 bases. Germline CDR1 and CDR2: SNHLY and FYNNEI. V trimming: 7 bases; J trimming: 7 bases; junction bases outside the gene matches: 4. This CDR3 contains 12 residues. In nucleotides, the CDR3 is TGTGCCAGCACCGGGACAGACCAGCCCCAGCATTTT. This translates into CASTGTDQPQHF.

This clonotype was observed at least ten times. The DNA for the CDR3 is TGTGCCAGCAGCCTTGGGGTGCTTGCGGGGCCGCTCACCGGGGAGCTGTTTTTT. Its protein is CASSLGVLAGPLTGELFF. The rearrangement links TRBV7-6 to TRBJ2-2, with D possibly being TRBD2 (6 bases). Germline V gives CDR1 SGHVS, CDR2 FNYEAQ. The CDR3 runs to 18 residues. V shed 5 bases and J shed 4 bases, with 23 bases lying between them.

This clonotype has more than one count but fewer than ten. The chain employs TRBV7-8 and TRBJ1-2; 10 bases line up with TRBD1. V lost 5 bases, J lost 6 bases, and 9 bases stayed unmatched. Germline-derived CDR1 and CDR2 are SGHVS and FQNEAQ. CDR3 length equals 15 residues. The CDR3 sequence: CASSVPGQGKDGYTF. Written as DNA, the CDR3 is TGTGCCAGCAGCGTACCGGGACAGGGGAAGGATGGCTACACCTTC.

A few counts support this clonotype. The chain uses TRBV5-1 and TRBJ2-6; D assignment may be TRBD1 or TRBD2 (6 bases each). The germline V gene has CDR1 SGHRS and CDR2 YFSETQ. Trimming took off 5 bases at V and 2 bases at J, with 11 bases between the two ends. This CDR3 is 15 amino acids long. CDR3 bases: TGCGCCAGCAGGCCAGGGGAGGCTGGGGCCAACGTCCTGACTTTC. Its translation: CASRPGEAGANVLTF.

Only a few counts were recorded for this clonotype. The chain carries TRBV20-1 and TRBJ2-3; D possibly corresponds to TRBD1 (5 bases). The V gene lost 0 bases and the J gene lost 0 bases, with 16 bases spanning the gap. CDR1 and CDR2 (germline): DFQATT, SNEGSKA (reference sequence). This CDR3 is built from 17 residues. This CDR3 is CSARDISTATSTDTQYF. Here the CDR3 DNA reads TGCAGTGCTAGAGATATATCGACAGCCACTAGCACAGATACGCAGTATTTT.

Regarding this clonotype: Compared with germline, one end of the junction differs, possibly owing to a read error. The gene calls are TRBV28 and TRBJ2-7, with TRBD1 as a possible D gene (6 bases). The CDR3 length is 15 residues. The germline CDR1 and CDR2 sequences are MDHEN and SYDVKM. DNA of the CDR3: TGTGCCAGCAGTTTATGGGCTACCTCCTTTTCAGGACAGCGCTTC. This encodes CASSLWATSFSGQRF.

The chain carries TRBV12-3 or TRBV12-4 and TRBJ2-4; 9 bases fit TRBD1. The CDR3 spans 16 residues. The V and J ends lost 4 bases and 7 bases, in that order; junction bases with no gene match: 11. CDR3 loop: CASSSRQGVWENIQYF. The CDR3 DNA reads TGTGCCAGCAGTTCCAGACAGGGGGTTTGGGAGAACATTCAGTACTTC.

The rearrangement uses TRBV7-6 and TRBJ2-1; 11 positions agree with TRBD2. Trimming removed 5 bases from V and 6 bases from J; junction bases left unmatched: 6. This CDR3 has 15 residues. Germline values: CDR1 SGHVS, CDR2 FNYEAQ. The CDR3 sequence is CASSVMTSGINEQFF. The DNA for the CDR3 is TGTGCCAGCAGCGTAATGACTAGCGGGATCAATGAGCAGTTCTTC.

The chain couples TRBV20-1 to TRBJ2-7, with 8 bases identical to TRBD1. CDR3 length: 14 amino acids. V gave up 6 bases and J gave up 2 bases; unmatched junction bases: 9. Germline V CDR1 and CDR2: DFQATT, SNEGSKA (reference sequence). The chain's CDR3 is CSARGRISTYEQYV. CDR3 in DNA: TGCAGTGCCAGGGGGCGAATAAGCACCTACGAGCAGTACGTC.

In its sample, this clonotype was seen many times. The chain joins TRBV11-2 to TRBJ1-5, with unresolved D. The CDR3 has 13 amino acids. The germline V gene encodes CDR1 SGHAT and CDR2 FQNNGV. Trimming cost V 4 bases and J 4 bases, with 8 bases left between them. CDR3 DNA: TGTGCCAGCAGCTCACAGTTTAATCAGCCCCAGCATTTT. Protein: CASSSQFNQPQHF.

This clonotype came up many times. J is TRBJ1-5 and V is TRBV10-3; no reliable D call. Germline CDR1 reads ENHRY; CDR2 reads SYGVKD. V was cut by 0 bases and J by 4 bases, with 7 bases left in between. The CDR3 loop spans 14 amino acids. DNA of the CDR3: TGTGCCATCAGTGAGTCGGCACAAAATCAGCCCCAGCATTTT. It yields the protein CAISESAQNQPQHF.

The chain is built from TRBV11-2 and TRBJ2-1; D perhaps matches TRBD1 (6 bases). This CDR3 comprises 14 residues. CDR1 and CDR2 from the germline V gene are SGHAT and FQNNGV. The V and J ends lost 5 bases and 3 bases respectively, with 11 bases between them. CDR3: CASSKPTGYNEQFF. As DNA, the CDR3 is TGTGCCAGCAGCAAACCGACAGGCTACAATGAGCAGTTCTTC.

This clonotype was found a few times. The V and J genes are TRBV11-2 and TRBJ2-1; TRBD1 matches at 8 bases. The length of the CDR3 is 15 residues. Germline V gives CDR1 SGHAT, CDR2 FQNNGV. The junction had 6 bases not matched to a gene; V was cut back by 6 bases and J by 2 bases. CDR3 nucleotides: TGTGCCAGCAGTCCCGACAGGGGCGCCTACAATGAGCAGTTCTTC. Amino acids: CASSPDRGAYNEQFF.